Each of the 23 T cell receptor beta chains below was sequenced from the same sample in a study of cytomegalovirus exposure and HLA in healthy donors. 60 Vbeta and 13 Jbeta primers were used in PCR. Clones were sequenced by immunoSEQ multiplex PCR, and TCRdb holds only the in-frame ones, with some missing. The sample carries more than 15,000 clones, 65% to 75% recorded once. The sequencing input was PBMCs. Receptor source: a man aged 18 to 29 in good health and CMV-seronegative.

This clone was detected a few times. The chain uses TRBV30 and TRBJ1-5, with 7 bases that match TRBD1. With 2 bases clipped from V and 2 bases from J, the junction kept 6 bases outside the gene matches. Germline CDR1 reads GTSNPN; CDR2 reads SVGIG (reference sequence). CDR3 length: 15 residues. The CDR3 region is CAWSYEGTGNQPQHF. The CDR3 DNA reads TGTGCCTGGAGTTACGAAGGGACAGGCAATCAGCCCCAGCATTTT.

The V call is TRBV29-1, the J call TRBJ2-7, with TRBD1 identical over 8 bases. Per germline, CDR1 SQVTM and CDR2 ANQGSEA. V shed 0 bases and J 4 bases; nucleotides not matched to a gene: 8. The CDR3 length is 15 residues. This chain's CDR3 is CSVEDRRTGSYEQYF. Here the CDR3 DNA reads TGCAGCGTTGAAGATCGGCGGACAGGGTCTTACGAGCAGTACTTC.

J is TRBJ2-7 and V is TRBV30; possible D gene TRBD1, 5 bases. Germline assignment: CDR1 GTSNPN and CDR2 SVGIG (reference sequence). V lost 1 base and J lost 4, with 11 bases in between. CDR3 length equals 13 residues. The CDR3 spells CAWSDLTEYEQYF. The CDR3 nucleotides read TGTGCCTGGAGTGACCTGACAGAGTACGAGCAGTACTTC.

This clone was counted between two and nine times. V is TRBV2 and J is TRBJ1-2; possible D gene TRBD1, 5 bases. The CDR3 is made up of 16 amino acids. Looked up from germline, CDR1 is SNHLY and CDR2 is FYNNEI. Trimming shortened V by 2 bases and J by 4 bases, and 17 bases separated the two germline ends. The CDR3 region has the DNA TGTGCCAGCAGTGAAATGGGGCAGAAAACCTTCTATGGCTACACCTTC. Translating gives CASSEMGQKTFYGYTF.

The J gene is TRBJ1-2, the V gene TRBV6-5; D is uncertain. Deletions cut 4 bases from V and 4 bases from J, with 10 bases between. The CDR3 contains 13 residues. The germline gives CDR1 MNHEY, CDR2 SVGAGI. The CDR3 reads CASSLQILYGYTF. In DNA, the CDR3 is TGTGCCAGCAGTTTACAGATACTCTATGGCTACACCTTC.

This clone was counted a few times. CDR3 residues: CASRDSDTDTQYF. CDR3 coding DNA: TGTGCCAGCCGGGACTCAGACACAGATACGCAGTATTTT. The chain recombines TRBV6-6 with TRBJ2-3, with a tentative D call TRBD2 (6 bases). This CDR3 region has 13 residues. The ends were cut back, 8 bases at V and 2 bases at J, with 11 bases in the middle. CDR1 is MNHNY, CDR2 SVGAGI, per germline (reference sequence).

The genes are TRBV6-5 and TRBJ2-7; 7 bases agree with TRBD2. The germline V gene has CDR1 MNHEY and CDR2 SVGAGI. CDR3 size: 15 residues. Germline trimming cut 6 bases from V and 0 bases from J; bases unmatched to any gene: 8. In nucleotides, the CDR3 is TGTGCCAGCAGGGCCTCGGGACTAAGCTCCTACGAGCAGTACTTC. Protein product: CASRASGLSSYEQYF.

V and J are TRBV10-3 and TRBJ1-2; possible D gene TRBD1, 6 bases. Trimming shortened V by 10 bases and J by 7 bases, and 16 bases separated the two germline ends. Germline V lookup: CDR1 ENHRY, CDR2 SYGVKD. This CDR3 contains 12 residues. CDR3 protein: CATQGSVSGYTF. CDR3 nucleotide sequence: TGTGCCACACAGGGTTCCGTTTCTGGCTACACCTTC.

The V call is TRBV30, the J call TRBJ1-1; D uncertain. CDR3 length: 12 residues. From germline, CDR1 is GTSNPN and CDR2 SVGIG (reference sequence). This chain's CDR3 is CALRGLLTEAFF. The CDR3 region has the DNA TGTGCTCTTCGAGGGCTCCTCACTGAAGCTTTCTTT.

The V call is TRBV5-1, the J call TRBJ2-5, with a tentative D call TRBD2 (6 bases). V was pared by 0 bases and J by 2 bases, with 8 bases between. The CDR3 covers 14 residues. CDR1 is SGHRS, CDR2 YFSETQ, per germline. The CDR3 sequence: CASSLGLEQETQYF. CDR3 in DNA: TGCGCCAGCAGCTTGGGACTAGAGCAAGAGACCCAGTACTTC.

This clone has a handful of counts. This CDR3 is also generated by other DNA sequences in the sample. The chain combines TRBV29-1 with TRBJ1-2; 9 positions match TRBD1. Germline V CDR1 and CDR2: SQVTM, ANQGSEA. V was pared by 6 bases and J by 8 bases, with 4 bases of the junction left unmatched. CDR3 size: 11 residues. The CDR3 reads CSVQGAWGYTF. CDR3 sequence (DNA): TGCAGCGTACAGGGGGCTTGGGGCTACACCTTC.

This clone has only one observation. The chain couples TRBV25-1 to TRBJ1-1, with a weak D call TRBD1 (5 bases). V was clipped by 0 bases and J by 1 base, with 6 bases between them. CDR1 and CDR2 (germline): MGHDK, SYGVNS. This CDR3 has 14 amino acids. Written as DNA, the CDR3 is TGTGCCAGCAGTGAATATACAGGGAACACTGAAGCTTTCTTT. It codes for CASSEYTGNTEAFF.

J is TRBJ1-5 and V is TRBV12-1. TRBV12-1 is described as a pseudogene. The CDR3 runs to 13 residues. CDR3 sequence reads: CASSFVSRDTQHF. CDR3 nucleotide sequence: TGTGCCAGCAGCTTTGTTTCGAGGGATACCCAGCATTTT.

V is TRBV29-1 and J is TRBJ1-6; the match to TRBD1 covers 7 bases. The CDR3 is 13 residues long. Trimming at V came to 6 bases and at J to 6 bases, leaving 5 bases not matched to a gene. The germline CDR1 and CDR2 sequences are SQVTM and ANQGSEA. CDR3 sequence (DNA): TGCAGCGTGCGAGGGGGCATTAATTCACCCCTCCACTTT. Translated: CSVRGGINSPLHF.

The CDR3: CASSGTGEFGFEQYF. DNA for the CDR3: TGTGCCAGCAGTGGGACAGGGGAGTTTGGTTTCGAGCAGTACTTC. V is TRBV6-5 and J is TRBJ2-7, with TRBD1 identical over 10 bases. This CDR3 is 15 amino acids long. V was clipped by 5 bases and J by 6 bases; unmatched bases: 10. Germline CDR1 is MNHEY and CDR2 is SVGAGI.

The rearrangement joins TRBV7-6 to TRBJ1-1; D uncertain. Germline CDR1 and CDR2: SGHVS and FNYEAQ. Trimming shortened V by 2 bases and J by 2 bases, and 6 bases separated the two germline ends. The CDR3 is 13 residues long. The CDR3, as DNA: TGTGCCAGCAGCTTACAGGTTAACACTGAAGCTTTCTTT. Translating it yields CASSLQVNTEAFF.

The gene calls are TRBV18 and TRBJ1-2; 10 bases line up with TRBD1. Germline assignment: CDR1 KGHSH and CDR2 LQKENI. The CDR3 totals 15 residues. Trimming cost V 1 base and J 4 bases; bases outside gene matches: 3. CDR3 sequence reads: CASSPQRDRGYGYTF. The CDR3 nucleotides read TGTGCCAGCTCACCACAAAGGGACAGGGGCTATGGCTACACCTTC.

This clone has more than one count but fewer than ten. The chain carries TRBV9 and TRBJ1-2; tentative D call: TRBD1 (6 bases). Per germline, CDR1 SGDLS and CDR2 YYNGEE. The CDR3 sequence is 15 residues long. Trimming took off 0 bases at V and 2 bases at J, with 11 bases between the two ends. DNA of the CDR3: TGTGCCAGCAGCGTAGGGTCAGGGGCCAACTATGGCTACACCTTC. Protein sequence: CASSVGSGANYGYTF. The full variable domain, rest sourced from reference TRBV9 and TRBJ1-2, is DSGVTQTPKHLITATGQRVTLRCSPRSGDLSVYWYQQSLDQGLQFLIQYYNGEERAKGNILERFSAQQFPDLHSELNLSSLELGDSALYFCASSVGSGANYGYTFGSGTRLTVV.

This clone occurred a few times. The V gene is TRBV29-1, the J gene TRBJ1-1; TRBD1 agrees at 9 bases. Unmatched junction bases numbered 7, after V lost 6 bases and J lost 5 bases. The CDR3 totals 13 residues. Germline values: CDR1 SQVTM, CDR2 ANQGSEA. DNA for the CDR3: TGCAGCGTGCCCGGGACAGGGTGGACTGAAGCTTTCTTT. It translates to CSVPGTGWTEAFF.

The chain couples TRBV30 to TRBJ2-5; D remains unclear. The V end lost 2 bases, the J end lost 1 base, and 5 bases lay between the germline ends. CDR3 length: 12 amino acids. Looked up from germline, CDR1 is GTSNPN and CDR2 is SVGIG (reference sequence). CDR3 nucleotides: TGTGCCTGGAGTCGCAGCCAAGAGACCCAGTACTTC. Its protein is CAWSRSQETQYF.

This chain joins TRBV5-6 and TRBJ1-2, with TRBD1 identical over 11 bases. This CDR3 is 15 amino acids long. In germline, CDR1 is SGHDT, CDR2 YYEEEE. V lost 4 bases to trimming and J lost 0 bases; unmatched junction nucleotides: 2. The CDR3 DNA is TGTGCCAGCAGCCTGGGACAGGGGGCTAACTATGGCTACACCTTC. Translating gives CASSLGQGANYGYTF.

The chain combines TRBV6-5 with TRBJ2-7; D perhaps matches TRBD2 (6 bases). Germline CDR1 is MNHEY and CDR2 is SVGAGI. V gave up 7 bases and J gave up 1 base, with 14 bases separating them. The CDR3 is made up of 14 amino acids. The CDR3 is CASNGGMPSYEQYF. The CDR3 DNA reads as TGTGCCAGCAACGGCGGGATGCCTTCCTACGAGCAGTACTTC.

The V call is TRBV7-9, the J call TRBJ2-1, with D tentatively TRBD1 (6 bases). Germline CDR1 and CDR2: SEHNR and FQNEAQ (reference sequence). Trimming removed 5 bases at V and 5 bases at J, with 13 bases between. This CDR3 contains 14 residues. The CDR3: CASSPRTVNNEQFF. CDR3 DNA: TGTGCCAGCAGCCCCCGGACAGTTAACAATGAGCAGTTCTTC.